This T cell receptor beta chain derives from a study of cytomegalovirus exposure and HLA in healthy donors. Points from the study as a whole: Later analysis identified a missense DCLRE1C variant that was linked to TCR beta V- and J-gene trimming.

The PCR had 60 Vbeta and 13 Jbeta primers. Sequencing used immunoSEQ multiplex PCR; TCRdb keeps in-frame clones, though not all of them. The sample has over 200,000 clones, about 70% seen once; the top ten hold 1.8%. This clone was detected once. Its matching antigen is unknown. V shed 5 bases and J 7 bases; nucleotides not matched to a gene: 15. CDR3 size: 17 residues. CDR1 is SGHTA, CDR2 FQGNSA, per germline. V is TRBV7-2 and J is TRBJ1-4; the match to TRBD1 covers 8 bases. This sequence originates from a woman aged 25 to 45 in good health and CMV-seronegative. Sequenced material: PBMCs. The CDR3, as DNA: TGTGCCAGCAGCGTATGGACAGGGATCAACAGGGGTGAAAAACTGTTTTTT. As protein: CASSVWTGINRGEKLFF.